Listed below are T cell receptor beta chains from one sample, sequenced in a study of cytomegalovirus exposure and HLA in healthy donors. Some clones are missing from TCRdb's copy, which holds only in-frame ones; the method was immunoSEQ multiplex PCR. Here the sample spans around 200,000 clones, 77% being singletons. Specimen: PBMCs. Receptors were obtained from a woman in her sixties in good health and CMV-seropositive. CDR3s include the opening cysteine and the closing phenylalanine or tryptophan. A D gene is named only where the DNA matches it firmly. Not every row has a clone size; where given, it reads once, few, many or a size class.

D gene	J gene	clone size	V gene	CDR3 protein	CDR3 DNA
NA	TRBJ2-2	NA	TRBV7-2	CASSTGQTKNTGELFF	TGTGCCAGCAGCACCGGACAGACCAAGAACACCGGGGAGCTGTTTTTT
TRBD1	TRBJ2-7	NA	TRBV30	CAWSKDRGSEQYF	TGTGCCTGGAGTAAGGACAGGGGTTCCGAGCAGTACTTC
TRBD2	TRBJ2-7	NA	TRBV18	CASSPGTRGEQYF	TGTGCCAGCTCACCGGGGACTAGAGGCGAGCAGTACTTC
TRBD2	TRBJ2-5	NA	TRBV30	CAWSHSGLAGGETQYF	TGTGCCTGGAGTCACTCGGGACTAGCGGGAGGAGAGACCCAGTACTTC
NA	TRBJ1-2	NA	TRBV28	CASSPPSWGHTF	TGTGCCAGCAGTCCCCCCAGCTGGGGCCACACCTTC
TRBD1	TRBJ1-4	NA	TRBV5-4	CASSVRDRDEKLFF	TGTGCCAGCAGCGTCCGGGACAGGGATGAAAAACTGTTTTTT
TRBD1	TRBJ1-2	NA	TRBV6-1	CASSGDSGYTF	TGTGCCAGCAGTGGGGACAGCGGCTACACCTTC
NA	TRBJ2-2	few	TRBV12-5	CASGPDHTGELFF	TGTGCTAGTGGCCCAGATCACACCGGGGAGCTGTTTTTT
NA	TRBJ2-2	NA	TRBV5-1	CASFGGWANTGELFF	TGCGCCAGCTTTGGGGGGTGGGCGAACACCGGGGAGCTGTTTTTT
NA	TRBJ2-6	NA	TRBV5-1	CASSLWQFSGANVLTF	TGCGCCAGCAGCTTGTGGCAGTTTTCTGGGGCCAACGTCCTGACTTTC
NA	TRBJ2-5	NA	TRBV5-1	CASSLAGYQETQYF	TGCGCCAGCAGCTTGGCCGGGTACCAAGAGACCCAGTACTTC
NA	TRBJ1-2	NA	TRBV7-9	CASSPTGIYGYTF	TGTGCCAGCAGCCCGACAGGAATCTATGGCTACACCTTC
TRBD1	TRBJ1-1	once	TRBV18	CASSPPNRGENTEAFF	TGTGCCAGCTCACCACCGAACAGGGGGGAGAACACTGAAGCTTTCTTT
TRBD1	TRBJ1-2	NA	TRBV5-5	CASSLEGQGAYGYTF	TGTGCCAGCAGCTTGGAGGGACAGGGGGCTTATGGCTACACCTTC
NA	TRBJ1-6	NA	TRBV6-1	CASSEPSSPLHF	TGTGCCAGCAGTGAACCATCTTCACCCCTCCACTTT
NA	TRBJ1-2	NA	TRBV2	CASSALTAPGGGYTF	TGTGCCAGCAGCGCCCTGACCGCGCCGGGGGGTGGCTACACCTTC
TRBD1	TRBJ2-1	NA	TRBV5-4	CASSVDREREQFF	TGTGCCAGCAGCGTCGACAGGGAGCGTGAGCAGTTCTTC
TRBD2	TRBJ2-7	NA	TRBV28	CASSLSSGGLYEQYF	TGTGCCAGCAGTTTATCCAGCGGGGGACTTTACGAGCAGTACTTC
NA	TRBJ2-7	few	TRBV6-5	CASSEPAVSYEQYF	TGTGCCAGCAGTGAACCAGCGGTCTCCTACGAGCAGTACTTC
TRBD2	TRBJ2-1	NA	TRBV7-6	CASSLLLAGDRDEQFF	TGTGCCAGCAGCTTGTTACTAGCGGGGGACCGAGATGAGCAGTTCTTC
NA	TRBJ2-1	NA	TRBV7-3	CASSFFREDEQFF	TGTGCCAGCAGCTTCTTCAGGGAGGATGAGCAGTTCTTC
TRBD1	TRBJ1-5	NA	TRBV25-1	CASSPRTGGNNQPQHF	TGTGCCAGCAGTCCACGGACAGGGGGGAACAATCAGCCCCAGCATTTT
NA	TRBJ2-7	once	TRBV2	CASSEEAGMGGEQYF	TGTGCCAGCAGTGAAGAGGCAGGGATGGGTGGCGAGCAGTACTTC
TRBD2	TRBJ2-7	NA	TRBV7-8	CASSPRRTSGHEQYF	TGTGCCAGCAGCCCAAGACGGACTAGCGGCCACGAGCAGTACTTC
NA	TRBJ1-1	NA	TRBV28	CASRHGGVDTEAFF	TGTGCCAGCAGACACGGGGGGGTAGACACTGAAGCTTTCTTT
NA	TRBJ1-6	NA	TRBV4-2	CASRDQDSSYNSPLHF	TGTGCCAGCAGGGACCAAGACAGTTCCTATAATTCACCCCTCCACTTT
NA	TRBJ1-1	NA	TRBV10-3	CAISVPGGAEAFF	TGTGCCATCAGCGTACCGGGAGGGGCTGAAGCTTTCTTT
TRBD1	TRBJ1-2	few	TRBV30	CAWSRTGAYGYTF	TGTGCCTGGAGCAGGACAGGAGCCTATGGCTACACCTTC
NA	TRBJ2-1	NA	TRBV10-3	CAISELVTGRIEQFF	TGTGCCATCAGTGAGCTCGTGACAGGGAGGATTGAGCAGTTCTTC
NA	TRBJ1-1	NA	TRBV6-1	CASERGLSTEAFF	TGTGCCAGCGAAAGGGGTTTGAGCACTGAAGCTTTCTTT
TRBD2	TRBJ2-1	NA	TRBV7-2	CASSEGLASNNEQFF	TGTGCCAGCAGCGAGGGACTAGCGTCCAACAATGAGCAGTTCTTC
NA	TRBJ1-2	NA	TRBV6-1	CASTTGMNYGYTF	TGTGCCAGCACAACCGGGATGAACTATGGCTACACCTTC
NA	TRBJ1-1	NA	TRBV2	CATAENTEAFF	TGTGCCACCGCAGAGAACACTGAAGCTTTCTTT
TRBD1	TRBJ1-2	NA	TRBV5-4	CASSPSRGHGYTF	TGTGCCAGCAGCCCTAGCAGGGGGCATGGCTACACCTTC
TRBD1	TRBJ2-7	once	TRBV7-6	CASSSNRGPYEQYF	TGTGCCAGCAGCTCAAACAGGGGGCCTTACGAGCAGTACTTC
NA	TRBJ1-4	NA	TRBV7-9	CASSLWTATNEKLFF	TGTGCCAGCAGCTTATGGACAGCAACTAATGAAAAACTGTTTTTT
TRBD2	TRBJ2-7	NA	TRBV5-1	CASSLGLAGSEQYF	TGCGCCAGCAGCCTGGGACTAGCGGGAAGCGAGCAGTACTTC